This paragraph reports one T cell receptor (beta chain). The antigen is unknown. The data stem from a study of T cell responses to AZD1222 COVID-19 vaccine. Study-level results: Spike-specific TCR breadth and depth rose after two AZD1222 doses.

Unmatched junction bases numbered 9, after V lost 4 bases and J lost 4 bases. Germline CDR1 SGHNT, CDR2 YYREEE (reference sequence). There are 15 residues in the CDR3. Libraries were prepared by immunoSEQ multiplex PCR; TCRdb keeps only in-frame clonotypes and omits some of them. The sample contains around 150,000 clones, about nine tenths of which appear only once. This specimen consisted of peripheral blood, obtained on day 0 of AZD1222 vaccination. The chain is built from TRBV5-4 and TRBJ2-7; 9 bases line up with TRBD2. The receptor was derived from an adult in good health. The DNA for the CDR3 is TGTGCCAGCAGCCGTAGGGCTAGCGGGGAATACGAGCAGTACTTC. It codes for CASSRRASGEYEQYF.